This T cell receptor (beta chain) was captured in a study of T cell changes during pregnancy in multiple sclerosis. V was shortened by 3 bases and J by 2 bases, with 14 bases between the two germline ends. This CDR3 contains 15 residues. Looked up from germline, CDR1 is SEHNR and CDR2 is FQNEAQ (reference sequence). Profiled with immunoSEQ multiplex PCR; TCRdb holds only in-frame clones, not every one. Of about 130,000 clones in the sample, 90% to 96% were seen once. This clone was picked up one time. The source was peripheral blood, collected after pregnancy. The V and J genes are TRBV7-9 and TRBJ2-7; D ambiguous. This sequence was found in a female donor with multiple sclerosis, enrolled in a pregnancy study. This chain's CDR3 is CASSFWADGTYEQYF. The CDR3 bases are TGTGCCAGCAGCTTCTGGGCCGACGGTACCTACGAGCAGTACTTC.